The source of this T cell receptor delta chain is a study of Vδ1+ human thymocytes. RNA was extracted from the cells and then reverse transcribed. Pooled V-gene forward primers with one constant-region reverse primer generated the CDR3 amplicons by multiplex PCR. TCRdb re-processed the multiplex PCR reads via CATT. The repertoire includes about 58,000 delta-chain clones, roughly 16% of them detected once, and about 0.38% sits in the top ten. Thymocytes were sorted as CD3+ TCRVdelta1+ TCRVdelta2- after alphabeta T cell depletion. Purity of the sorted Vdelta1+ thymocytes ranged from 98% to 99.6%. CDR1 TSWWSYY and CDR2 QGS come from the germline V gene. Trimming cost V 5 bases and J 0 bases, with 28 bases left between them. The CDR3 is 20 amino acids. Worth noting for this clone: The antigen is undetermined.

Study-wide findings and caveats: In the thymus, TRG and TRD repertoires looked highly polyclonal with Gaussian CDR3 lengths. The authors advised highly purified populations and single-cell validation.

This sequence originates from a girl under three years old who had congenital heart surgery. The chain recombines TRDV1 with TRDJ1; maybe TRDD3 (8 bases). Sample: Vdelta1+ gamma-delta thymocytes from the thymus. Stated subset: FACS-sorted CD3+ TCRalphabeta- TCRVdelta1+ TCRVdelta2- thymocytes. The CDR3 protein is CALGPSFTGGLWTYTDKLIF. As DNA, the CDR3 is TGTGCTCTTGGGCCTTCCTTCACTGGGGGGCTTTGGACGTACACCGATAAACTCATCTTT.